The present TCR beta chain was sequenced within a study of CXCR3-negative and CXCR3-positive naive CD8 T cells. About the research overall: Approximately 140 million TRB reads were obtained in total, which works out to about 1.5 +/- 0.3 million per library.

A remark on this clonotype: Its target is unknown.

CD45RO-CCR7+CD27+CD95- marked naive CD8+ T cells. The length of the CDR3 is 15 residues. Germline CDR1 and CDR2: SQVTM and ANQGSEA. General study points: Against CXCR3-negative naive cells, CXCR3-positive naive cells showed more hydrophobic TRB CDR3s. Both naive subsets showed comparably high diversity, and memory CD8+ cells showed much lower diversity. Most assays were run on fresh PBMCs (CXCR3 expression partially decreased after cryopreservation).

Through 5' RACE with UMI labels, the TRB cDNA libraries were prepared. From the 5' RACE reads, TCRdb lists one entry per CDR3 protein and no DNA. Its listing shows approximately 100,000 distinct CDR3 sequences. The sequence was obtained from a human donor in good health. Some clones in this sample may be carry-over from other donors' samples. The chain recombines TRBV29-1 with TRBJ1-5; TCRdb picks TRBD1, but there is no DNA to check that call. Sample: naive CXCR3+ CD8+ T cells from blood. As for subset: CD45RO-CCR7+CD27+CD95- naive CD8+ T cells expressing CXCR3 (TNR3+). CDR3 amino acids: CSTFPDRGGNQPQHF.